The TCR beta chain under discussion was sequenced for a study of Graves' ophthalmopathy and Graves' hyperthyroidism. General observations from the study: The model forecast ophthalmopathy progression, reaching 60% to 71% sensitivity and 72% to 80% specificity.

The CDR3 is made up of 12 amino acids. Deletions cut 0 bases from V and 4 bases from J, with 3 bases between. Germline lookup yields CDR1 MGHRA and CDR2 YSYEKL. CDR3 regions of TCR beta were amplified from RNA transcripts. HTBI primers were employed in first-round RT-PCR, then a second-round multiplex PCR followed. TCRdb fed the multiplex PCR reads into MiXCR, producing one record per CDR3 protein. The sample lists 650,000 to 800,000 distinct CDR3 sequences, roughly 39% occurring once. As to this clonotype: The target antigen is unknown. Lacking the conserved final phenylalanine or tryptophan, this CDR3 likely reflects a read error.

Active ophthalmopathy (CAS at least 3, NOSPECS at least 4), lasting under 3 months. The chain combines TRBV4-1 with TRBJ2-5, with unresolved D. The TCR originated in an adult man with Graves' ophthalmopathy. Source material: peripheral blood. This chain's CDR3 is CASSQEGETQYV. In DNA form, the CDR3 reads TGCGCCAGCAGCCAAGAAGGAGAGACCCAGTACGTC.